These T cell receptor beta chains were read from a single sample in a study of blood T cell repertoires in COVID-19. The table came from immunoSEQ multiplex PCR; TCRdb's copy has only in-frame clones and leaves some out. The sample has tens of thousands of clones, 89% seen once; the top ten hold around 5%. The sequenced sample consisted of peripheral blood. The receptors shown here come from a man in his 60s with active COVID-19. The CDR3 runs from the conserved cysteine through the conserved F or W. The order of the fields is D gene, V gene, clone size, J gene, CDR3 protein, CDR3 DNA. D genes are given only for firm matches. Size values are once, few and many counts, or a class for expanded clones, and some rows have none.

>.|TRBV24-1|.|TRBJ2-1
CATSDPMRNEQFF
TGTGCCACCAGTGACCCGATGAGGAATGAGCAGTTCTTC
>TRBD2|TRBV6-1|.|TRBJ2-3
CASSGPLAGAPDTQYF
TGTGCCAGCAGTGGACCACTAGCGGGAGCCCCAGATACGCAGTATTTT
>.|TRBV11-2|.|TRBJ2-7
CASSPWGASGRYEQYF
TGTGCCAGCAGCCCCTGGGGGGCTAGCGGCAGATACGAGCAGTACTTC
>.|TRBV19|.|TRBJ1-1
CASSIGQDTEAFF
TGTGCCAGTAGTATCGGCCAGGACACTGAAGCTTTCTTT
>TRBD1|TRBV29-1|.|TRBJ2-7
CSVEDRDSSYEQYF
TGCAGCGTTGAAGATAGGGACAGTTCCTACGAGCAGTACTTC
>.|TRBV27|.|TRBJ1-4
CASSPHFLTATNEKLFF
TGTGCCAGCAGTCCTCACTTCTTGACAGCAACTAATGAAAAACTGTTTTTT
>TRBD1|TRBV10-3|.|TRBJ2-7
CAISGTGGRGEQYF
TGTGCCATCAGTGGCACAGGGGGCAGGGGCGAGCAGTACTTC
>TRBD2|TRBV9|.|TRBJ2-1
CASSPAGGGTSWNEQFF
TGTGCCAGCAGCCCGGCGGGGGGTGGGACTAGCTGGAATGAGCAGTTCTTC
>TRBD1|TRBV28|.|TRBJ1-2
CASRPSSQDRGQKTANYGYTF
TGTGCCAGCAGACCCAGCAGCCAGGACAGGGGGCAAAAGACGGCTAACTATGGCTACACCTTC
>.|TRBV6-5|.|TRBJ1-2
CASRRQANYGYTF
TGTGCCAGCAGGCGACAGGCTAACTATGGCTACACCTTC
>.|TRBV27|.|TRBJ2-3
CASSPPLRGPRWGSDTQYF
TGTGCCAGCAGTCCACCATTGCGGGGGCCGCGGTGGGGGAGCGATACGCAGTATTTT
>TRBD2|TRBV6-5|.|TRBJ2-1
CASRGTSGSYNEQFF
TGTGCCAGCAGGGGGACTAGCGGGAGTTACAATGAGCAGTTCTTC
>TRBD1|TRBV24-1|.|TRBJ1-1
CATSEAGGTEAFF
TGTGCCACCAGTGAGGCAGGGGGGACTGAAGCTTTCTTT
>.|TRBV13|.|TRBJ2-1
CASSPGSRNEQFF
TGTGCCAGCAGCCCAGGGTCTAGAAATGAGCAGTTCTTC
>.|TRBV7-9|.|TRBJ2-5
CASSLSAGRKTQYF
TGTGCCAGCAGCTTATCGGCAGGGCGAAAGACCCAGTACTTC
>TRBD1|TRBV29-1|.|TRBJ1-1
CSVMATRQGYEAFF
TGCAGCGTTATGGCCACGCGACAGGGATATGAAGCTTTCTTT
>TRBD2|TRBV5-5|.|TRBJ2-3
CASSFSGTTADTQYF
TGTGCCAGCAGCTTCTCCGGGACTACAGCAGATACGCAGTATTTT
>.|TRBV7-9|.|TRBJ1-2
CASSSLRLARRGYTF
TGTGCCAGCAGCTCCCTCCGATTGGCGAGGAGAGGCTACACCTTC
>.|TRBV6-1|.|TRBJ1-3
CASSDPGGGGNTIYF
TGTGCCAGCAGTGACCCGGGTGGCGGTGGAAACACCATATATTTT
>.|TRBV5-1|.|TRBJ2-2
CASSLEQRVDTGELFF
TGCGCCAGCAGCTTGGAACAGCGGGTCGACACCGGGGAGCTGTTTTTT
>TRBD2|TRBV3-1/TRBV3-2|.|TRBJ2-7
CASSRPGTNSYEQYF
TGTGCCAGCAGCCGACCCGGGACTAACTCCTACGAGCAGTACTTC
>TRBD2|TRBV5-4|.|TRBJ2-7
CASSRGLAGGPREQYF
TGTGCCAGCAGCCGGGGACTAGCGGGGGGGCCTCGGGAGCAGTACTTC
>TRBD1|TRBV7-3|once|TRBJ2-3
CASSLMGPGQGNTDTQYF
TGTGCCAGCAGCTTAATGGGTCCGGGACAGGGGAACACAGATACGCAGTATTTT
>TRBD2|TRBV4-2|.|TRBJ2-3
CASSQGLAGAADTQYF
TGTGCCAGCAGCCAAGGTTTGGCGGGAGCGGCAGATACGCAGTATTTT
>TRBD2|TRBV4-2|once|TRBJ2-3
CASSQARGVGGGPLVF
TGTGCCAGCAGCCAAGCCAGGGGAGTCGGCGGGGGGCCGCTCGTATTT
>.|TRBV5-1|.|TRBJ2-7
CASSSVRTHFKQYF
TGCGCCAGCAGCTCCGTCCGTACCCACTTTAAACAGTACTTC
>TRBD1|TRBV6-5|.|TRBJ1-5
CASSRQGTEQPQHF
TGTGCCAGCAGCCGACAGGGGACGGAGCAGCCCCAGCATTTT
>.|TRBV13|.|TRBJ2-3
CASSARGRADTQYF
TGTGCCAGCAGCGCCAGGGGCCGGGCAGATACGCAGTATTTT
>.|TRBV19|.|TRBJ2-7
CASSIVGHGGLNEQYF
TGTGCCAGTAGTATAGTGGGGCACGGGGGGCTGAACGAGCAGTACTTC
>.|TRBV6-6|.|TRBJ1-2
CASSYLTVNYTF
TGTGCCAGCAGTTACTTGACAGTAAACTACACCTTC